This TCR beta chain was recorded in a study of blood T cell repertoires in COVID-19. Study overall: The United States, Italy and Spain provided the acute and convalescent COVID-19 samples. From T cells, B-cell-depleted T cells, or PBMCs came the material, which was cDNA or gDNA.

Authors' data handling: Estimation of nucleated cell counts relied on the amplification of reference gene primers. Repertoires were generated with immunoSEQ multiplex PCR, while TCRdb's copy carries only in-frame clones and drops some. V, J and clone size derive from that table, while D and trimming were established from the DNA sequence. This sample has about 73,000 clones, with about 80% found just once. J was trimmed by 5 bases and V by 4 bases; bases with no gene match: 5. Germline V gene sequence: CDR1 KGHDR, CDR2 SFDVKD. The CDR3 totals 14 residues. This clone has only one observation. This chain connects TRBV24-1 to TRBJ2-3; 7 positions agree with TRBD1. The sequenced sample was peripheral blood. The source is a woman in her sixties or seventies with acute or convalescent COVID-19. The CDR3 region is CATSEGGPIDTQYF. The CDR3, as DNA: TGTGCCACCAGTGAAGGGGGCCCGATAGATACGCAGTATTTT.